The T cell receptor beta chain described here comes from a study of shared clonotypes between healthy human individuals. Terminally differentiated effector memory CD45RA+ cells were excluded from the naive CD8 cells, which were CD45RO-negative and positively selected for CCR7. The CDR3 has 17 residues. Germline V lookup: CDR1 SGHVS, CDR2 FNYEAQ. With 6 bases removed from V and 2 bases from J, the gap between germline ends came to 21 bases. Of note for this clone: Its antigen is unidentified.

Study conclusions and caveats: Naive subsets, compared against memory subsets, generally had larger estimated richness values. Of the naive CD4 clonotypes, about 5% were shared across four donors. Owing to a small donor count, the genetic and exposure-history diversity represented was limited.

A deep-level run was used for the assay. Assay: immunoSEQ multiplex PCR; the TCRdb copy retains only in-frame clones and omits some. This sample carries around 2,100,000 clones, approximately 95% of them seen once, and the ten largest clones take around 1%. Source material: naive CD8+ T cells sorted from blood. The clonotype was recovered from a man aged 18-30 years in good health. The gene calls are TRBV7-6 and TRBJ2-3; a weak D match, TRBD2 (6 bases). The DNA of the CDR3 is TGTGCCAGCAGGGGAGGCAGCCGGGTACATCTCACAGATACGCAGTATTTT. Protein product: CASRGGSRVHLTDTQYF.